This T cell receptor (beta chain) was recorded in a study of blood T cells in healthy people across ages. In the study overall: With template switching, about one barcoded beta molecule was captured per two T cells.

About this clonotype: Antigen unknown.

General study results and limits: Getting older went along with TCR beta diversity per million T cells dropping roughly linearly. Considered underestimates were the diversity estimates obtained from one million T cells. It was found that TCR beta diversity correlated strongly with the percentage of naive T cells.

The trim removed 0 bases at V and 11 bases at J, leaving 17 bases unmatched. The CDR3 contains 18 residues. The germline V gene encodes CDR1 LGHNA and CDR2 YNFKEQ. It was with a sample-barcoded 5' primer and a J-beta primer mix that a second PCR of roughly 6 to 12 cycles was run. In TCRdb, the 5' RACE reads were re-called with MiXCR into one record per CDR3 protein. This table has 1.5 million to 2 million distinct CDR3 sequences, roughly a third appearing once. The rearrangement uses TRBV4-2 and TRBJ2-5, with 11 positions matching TRBD2. What was sequenced was blood. The sequence was obtained from a woman aged 25 to 39 in good health. The CDR3 DNA follows: TGTGCCAGCAGCCAAGATCCCTGGCTAGCGGGAGGTGACAATGAGCAGTACTTC. Translation: CASSQDPWLAGGDNEQYF.